This entry lists 18 T cell receptor beta chains sequenced from one sample in a study of CD8 T cells in ankylosing spondylitis (dated by TCRdb to about 2017). The method was 5' RACE. The sequencer listed for this sample is Illumina HiSeq 2500. Starting from the raw public reads, TCRdb applied fastp trimming at Q25, assembled clones with MiXCR and retained in-frame beta chains. Every CDR3 protein is listed once, alongside the most common genes and DNA of its rows. For this sample there are about 140,000 distinct CDR3 sequences; about a third appear just once. Together, the top ten hold about 6% of the sample. The sample comprised synovial fluid, either unsorted or a sorted T cell fraction (not recorded which). The receptor set was obtained from a male donor with ankylosing spondylitis.

There are a few counts of this clonotype. The rearrangement links TRBV7-9 to TRBJ2-2; no definite D call. Trimming cost V 5 bases and J 10 bases, with 14 bases left between them. The CDR3 length is 13 residues. Germline-derived CDR1 and CDR2 are SEHNR and FQNEAQ (reference sequence). The CDR3 protein is CASSLPYSEELFF. In DNA form, the CDR3 reads TGTGCCAGCAGCCTACCATACTCGGAGGAGCTGTTTTTT.

CDR3 sequence: CASSPEPLIYVSSTDTQYF. The CDR3 DNA follows: TGCGCCAGCAGCCCAGAACCCCTAATTTACGTCTCTAGCACAGATACGCAGTATTTT. The rearrangement uses TRBV4-3 and TRBJ2-3; D ambiguous. V dropped 4 bases and J dropped 0 bases, with 23 bases sitting between them. The CDR3 runs 19 residues. CDR1 and CDR2 (germline): LGHNA, YSLEER.

J is TRBJ1-6 and V is TRBV9; TRBD1 aligns across 10 bases. Germline V gene lookup returns CDR1 SGDLS and CDR2 YYNGEE. V dropped 1 base and J dropped 10; count of bases not matched to a gene: 5. This CDR3 contains 15 residues. CDR3 sequence reads: CASSVTGTGDSPLHF. CDR3 nucleotides: TGTGCCAGCAGCGTAACCGGGACAGGGGACTCACCCCTCCACTTT.

The chain has TRBV30 and TRBJ1-1, with 8 positions matching TRBD1. The germline V gene encodes CDR1 GTSNPN and CDR2 SVGIG (reference sequence). This CDR3 has 15 residues. J lost 1 base, V lost 4 bases, and 8 bases had no gene match. This CDR3 is CAWTSRDRTNTEAFF. Here the CDR3 DNA reads TGTGCCTGGACCTCCCGGGACAGGACGAACACTGAAGCTTTCTTT.

In its sample, this clonotype was seen many times. Here the CDR3 reads CASSLQAGGQFF. The CDR3 DNA reads TGTGCCAGCAGTTTACAAGCGGGAGGGCAGTTCTTC. V is TRBV12-3 or TRBV12-4 and J is TRBJ2-1, with TRBD2 identical over 9 bases. The V segment lost 2 bases and the J segment 12 bases; nucleotides outside the gene matches: 2. The CDR3 is 12 residues long.

CDR3 amino acids: CASSAGQDPYEQYF. The CDR3 DNA is TGTGCCAGCAGTGCGGGACAGGACCCCTACGAGCAGTACTTC. The chain is built from TRBV2 and TRBJ2-7; 8 bases match TRBD1. Per germline, CDR1 SNHLY and CDR2 FYNNEI. This CDR3 spans 14 amino acids. V trimming: 4 bases; J trimming: 2 bases; junction bases outside the gene matches: 4. The full variable domain, in which reference TRBV2 and TRBJ2-7 provide the parts outside the CDR3, is EPEVTQTPSHQVTQMGQEVILRCVPISNHLYFYWYRQILGQKVEFLVSFYNNEISEKSEIFDDQFSVERPDGSNFTLKIRSTKLEDSAMYFCASSAGQDPYEQYFGPGTRLTVT.

The rearrangement links TRBV20-1 to TRBJ2-7; TRBD2 matches 8 bases. Germline trimming cut 3 bases from V and 4 bases from J; bases unmatched to any gene: 14. The CDR3 runs to 16 residues. Germline V lookup: CDR1 DFQATT, CDR2 SNEGSKA (reference sequence). The CDR3 is CSARDSAGTSRYEQYF. The CDR3 nucleotides are TGCAGTGCTAGGGACTCTGCCGGGACTAGTAGGTACGAGCAGTACTTC.

The chain has TRBV7-2 and TRBJ2-5; D unresolved. V was trimmed by 5 bases and J by 5 bases, leaving 9 bases between them. CDR1 is SGHTA, CDR2 FQGNSA, per germline. This CDR3 is 12 amino acids long. This CDR3 reads CASSQSTETQYF. CDR3 sequence (DNA): TGTGCCAGCAGCCAGAGCACGGAGACCCAGTACTTC.

The V call is TRBV6-5, the J call TRBJ1-3; tentatively, D is TRBD1 (5 bases). CDR1 and CDR2 (germline): MNHEY, SVGAGI. Deletions cut 4 bases from V and 1 base from J, with 11 bases between. This CDR3 is 15 amino acids long. The CDR3 sequence is CASSSWRGSGNTIYF. CDR3 nucleotide sequence: TGTGCCAGCAGTTCCTGGAGGGGTTCTGGAAACACCATATATTTT.

V gene TRBV6-1 combines with J gene TRBJ2-7, with D uncertain. The germline gives CDR1 MNHNS, CDR2 SASEGT. V was shortened by 4 bases and J by 1 base, with 8 bases between the two germline ends. The CDR3 contains 13 residues. CDR3 nucleotides: TGTGCCAGCAGTGGAACGGATTCCTACGAGCAGTACTTC. This translates into CASSGTDSYEQYF.

CDR3 sequence reads: CSARDREGTYGYTF. CDR3 sequence (DNA): TGCAGTGCTAGAGATCGAGAGGGGACCTATGGCTACACCTTC. The chain recombines TRBV20-1 with TRBJ1-2, with a possible D match to TRBD1 (5 bases). The germline V gene encodes CDR1 DFQATT and CDR2 SNEGSKA (reference sequence). This CDR3 has 14 residues. Trimming pared 0 bases from V and 4 bases from J, leaving 12 bases between.

This chain links TRBV25-1 with TRBJ2-7, with D perhaps matching TRBD1 or TRBD2 (5 bases each). V was trimmed by 4 bases and J by 3 bases, leaving 16 bases between them. Germline V gene sequence: CDR1 MGHDK, CDR2 SYGVNS. The CDR3 spans 15 residues. CDR3: CASSALRGLHYEQYF. As DNA, the CDR3 is TGTGCCAGCAGTGCCCTACGGGGCTTACACTACGAGCAGTACTTC.

This clonotype turned up a few times. The chain recombines TRBV2 with TRBJ2-7; either TRBD1 or TRBD2 may supply D (5 bases each). This CDR3 contains 15 residues. The ends were cut back, 7 bases at V and 2 bases at J, with 18 bases in the middle. Germline CDR1 reads SNHLY; CDR2 reads FYNNEI. The CDR3 DNA sequence: TGTGCCAGCATGAGGGACCGAAGCCCCACCTACGAGCAGTACTTC. Translation gives CASMRDRSPTYEQYF.

This clonotype was counted at least ten times. The chain links TRBV4-1 to TRBJ2-7; D ambiguous. The length of the CDR3 is 14 residues. The V gene's germline CDR1 is MGHRA and CDR2 YSYEKL. Between the trimmed V and J ends, which lost 1 base and 0 bases, there was a span of 7 bases. For the CDR3, the DNA is TGCGCCAGCAGCCAAGTCACAAGCTCCTACGAGCAGTACTTC. This sequence encodes CASSQVTSSYEQYF.

V is TRBV7-8 and J is TRBJ1-1; TRBD1 matches 10 bases. The CDR3 totals 14 residues. V trimming: 5 bases; J trimming: 10 bases; junction bases outside the gene matches: 10. Germline lookup yields CDR1 SGHVS and CDR2 FQNEAQ. The CDR3 is CASSPRDRGWGAFF. In DNA, the CDR3 is TGTGCCAGCAGCCCCCGGGACAGGGGATGGGGAGCTTTCTTT.

To note about this clonotype: Just one base apart from a much larger clone, this may be a read error. The chain joins TRBV9 to TRBJ2-6; TRBD1 aligns across 12 bases. The trim removed 4 bases at V and 0 bases at J, leaving 5 bases unmatched. The CDR3 loop spans 18 amino acids. In germline, CDR1 is SGDLS, CDR2 YYNGEE. This chain's CDR3 is CASSIGTGGTSGANVLTF. The CDR3 DNA reads TGTGCCAGCAGCATAGGGACAGGGGGCACCTCTGGGGCCAACGTCCTGACTTTC.

This clonotype was counted between two and nine times. The chain uses TRBV18 and TRBJ2-1; 13 bases are shared with TRBD2. Germline V gene sequence: CDR1 KGHSH, CDR2 LQKENI. The V gene end was trimmed by 6 bases and the J gene end by 6 bases; junction bases not matched to a gene: 8. The CDR3 is 16 residues long. CDR3 residues: CASSTGLAGAGNEQFF. The CDR3 coding sequence is TGTGCCAGCTCGACCGGACTAGCGGGAGCTGGCAATGAGCAGTTCTTC.

The chain recombines TRBV4-3 with TRBJ2-3; 9 nucleotides line up with TRBD1. The trim removed 3 bases at V and 4 bases at J, leaving 5 bases unmatched. The CDR3 loop spans 15 amino acids. Germline V lookup: CDR1 LGHNA, CDR2 YSLEER. CDR3 residues: CASSHDDRGSDTQYF. In DNA form, the CDR3 reads TGCGCCAGCAGCCATGATGACAGGGGGTCAGATACGCAGTATTTT.